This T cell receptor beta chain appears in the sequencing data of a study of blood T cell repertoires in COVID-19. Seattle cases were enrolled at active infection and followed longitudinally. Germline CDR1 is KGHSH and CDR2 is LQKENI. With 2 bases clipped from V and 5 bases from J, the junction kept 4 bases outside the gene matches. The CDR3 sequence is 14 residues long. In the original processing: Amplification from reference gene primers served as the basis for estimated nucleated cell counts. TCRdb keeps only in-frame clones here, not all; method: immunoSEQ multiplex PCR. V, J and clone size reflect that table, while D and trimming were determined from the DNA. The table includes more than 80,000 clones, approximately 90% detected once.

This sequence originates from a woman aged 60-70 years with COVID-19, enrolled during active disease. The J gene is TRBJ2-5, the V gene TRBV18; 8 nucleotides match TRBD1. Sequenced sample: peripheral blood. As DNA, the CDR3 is TGTGCCAGCTCACCAGGGACAGGCGGGGAGACCCAGTACTTC. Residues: CASSPGTGGETQYF.